A single sample gave rise to the 29 T cell receptor beta chains below, sequenced in a study of response to subunit inactivated influenza vaccine. TCRdb fed the RT-PCR reads into MiXCR, producing one record per CDR3 protein. The sample contains more than 700,000 distinct CDR3 sequences, around 20% of which appear only once. Sequencing was performed on PBMCs from blood, taken about 5 days after vaccination. The receptors were sampled from a man in his fifties who received an inactivated influenza vaccine.

This clonotype was detected a few times. The V call is TRBV6-2 or TRBV6-3, the J call TRBJ2-5; D gene unclear. The CDR3 has 15 residues. Per germline, CDR1 MNHEY and CDR2 SVGEGT. Trimming pared 0 bases from V and 3 bases from J, leaving 11 bases between. CDR3 protein: CASSYSSAAKETQYF. CDR3 DNA sequence: TGTGCCAGCAGTTACTCTTCCGCGGCGAAAGAGACCCAGTACTTC.

The rearrangement uses TRBV29-1 and TRBJ2-2, with TRBD2 matching over 7 bases. Germline V gene lookup returns CDR1 SQVTM and CDR2 ANQGSEA. The CDR3 covers 13 residues. V trimming: 4 bases; J trimming: 2 bases; junction bases outside the gene matches: 1. CDR3 coding DNA: TGCAGCGTTGCGGGGGGTAACACCGGGGAGCTGTTTTTT. It translates to CSVAGGNTGELFF.

The chain joins TRBV29-1 to TRBJ1-1; D gene unclear. V was shortened by 0 bases and J by 8 bases, with 22 bases between the two germline ends. CDR3 length: 16 amino acids. Germline CDR1 and CDR2: SQVTM and ANQGSEA. CDR3 residues: CSVEDLYRRPAPEAFF. In DNA form, the CDR3 reads TGCAGCGTTGAAGATCTTTACCGGCGTCCAGCTCCCGAAGCTTTCTTT.

V and J are TRBV12-5 and TRBJ2-1, with 12 positions matching TRBD2. The CDR3 contains 18 residues. The V segment lost 0 bases and the J segment 8 bases; nucleotides outside the gene matches: 11. Per the germline V gene, CDR1 is LGHNT and CDR2 is FRNRAP. CDR3 region: CASGLVHVGLAGKDEQFF. The CDR3 DNA is TGTGCTAGTGGTTTGGTACACGTGGGACTAGCGGGTAAGGATGAGCAGTTCTTC.

This clonotype appeared a few times. The chain couples TRBV27 to TRBJ2-7; 7 bases map to TRBD2. V was clipped by 2 bases and J by 3 bases; unmatched bases: 4. CDR3 length equals 14 residues. Germline V gene sequence: CDR1 MNHEY, CDR2 SMNVEV (reference sequence). The CDR3 sequence is CASSLAGANYEQYF. DNA of the CDR3: TGTGCCAGCAGTTTAGCGGGAGCGAACTACGAGCAGTACTTC.

This clonotype was seen more than once but under ten times. J is TRBJ2-3 and V is TRBV20-1; the D gene is possibly TRBD1 (5 bases). This CDR3 contains 14 residues. V lost 1 base to trimming and J lost 2 bases, with 10 bases between them. Per the germline V gene, CDR1 is DFQATT and CDR2 is SNEGSKA (reference sequence). Here the CDR3 reads CSARGGLYTDTQYF. CDR3 in DNA: TGCAGTGCTAGAGGGGGCCTTTACACAGATACGCAGTATTTT.

The V and J genes are TRBV30 and TRBJ2-7, with D uncertain. Between the trimmed V and J ends, which lost 1 base and 0 bases, there was a span of 10 bases. The CDR3 has 14 amino acids. CDR1 and CDR2 (germline): GTSNPN, SVGIG (reference sequence). In DNA form, the CDR3 reads TGTGCCTGGAGTGGAAAGGGCGGCTCCTACGAGCAGTACTTC. Its translation: CAWSGKGGSYEQYF.

V usage is TRBV20-1 and J usage is TRBJ2-7, with D unresolved. Trimming pared 0 bases from V and 2 bases from J, leaving 5 bases between. Germline CDR1 reads DFQATT; CDR2 reads SNEGSKA (reference sequence). The length of the CDR3 is 12 residues. The CDR3: CSARDLTYEQYF. The DNA for the CDR3 is TGCAGTGCTAGAGATTTAACCTACGAGCAGTACTTC.

The chain employs TRBV5-1 and TRBJ2-1; 7 bases map to TRBD2. V lost 7 bases to trimming and J lost 1 base; unmatched junction nucleotides: 2. The CDR3 is 13 amino acids. The germline CDR1 and CDR2 sequences are SGHRS and YFSETQ. CDR3 coding DNA: TGCGCCAGCGGGAGGGGATCCTACAATGAGCAGTTCTTC. Translation gives CASGRGSYNEQFF.

The chain combines TRBV11-1 with TRBJ2-7; 11 bases match TRBD2. The CDR3 is made up of 17 amino acids. Trimming removed 4 bases from V and 1 base from J; junction bases left unmatched: 9. Germline-derived CDR1 and CDR2 are SGHAT and FQDESV (reference sequence). The CDR3 DNA reads TGTGCCAGCAGCTCGGATCTAGGGACTAGCGGTTCCTACGAGCAGTACTTC. Translation: CASSSDLGTSGSYEQYF.

The chain is built from TRBV6-2 or TRBV6-3 and TRBJ2-7, with 7 bases matching TRBD1. V shed 6 bases and J 5 bases; nucleotides not matched to a gene: 10. The CDR3 runs to 14 residues. CDR1 is MNHEY, CDR2 SVGEGT, per germline. CDR3 residues: CASSYIGTADEQYF. The CDR3 DNA sequence: TGTGCCAGCAGCTATATTGGGACAGCAGACGAGCAGTACTTC.

This sequence joins TRBV4-2 and TRBJ2-7; the match to TRBD1 covers 7 bases. The V segment lost 4 bases and the J segment 7 bases; nucleotides outside the gene matches: 13. Germline CDR1 and CDR2: LGHNA and YNFKEQ. The CDR3 sequence is 15 residues long. The CDR3 coding sequence is TGTGCCAGCAGCCCTAGGGCAGGGGGACCCCTGGAGCAGTACTTC. Protein product: CASSPRAGGPLEQYF.

This chain links TRBV7-2 with TRBJ2-4, with 7 bases lining up with TRBD2. V shed 1 base and J 16 bases; nucleotides not matched to a gene: 10. The CDR3 spans 13 residues. Per germline, CDR1 SGHTA and CDR2 FQGNSA. CDR3 DNA sequence: TGTGCCAGCAGCTTAGGGCTCTCCGGGACTACATACTTC. Translating gives CASSLGLSGTTYF. The full variable domain, in which reference TRBV7-2 and TRBJ2-4 provide the parts outside the CDR3, is GAGVSQSPSNKVTEKGKDVELRCDPISGHTALYWYRQSLGQGLEFLIYFQGNSAPDKSGLPSDRFSAERTGGSVSTLTIQRTQQEDSAVYLCASSLGLSGTTYFGAGTRLSVL.

The chain combines TRBV7-8 with TRBJ1-6; TRBD1 agrees at 9 bases. This CDR3 contains 14 residues. The germline V gene has CDR1 SGHVS and CDR2 FQNEAQ. The V gene end was trimmed by 3 bases and the J gene end by 12 bases; junction bases not matched to a gene: 6. The CDR3 is CASSLTGGGEPLHF. The CDR3 coding sequence is TGTGCCAGCAGCTTGACAGGGGGAGGCGAACCCCTCCACTTT.

This clonotype was observed at least ten times. The genes are TRBV24-1 and TRBJ2-3; TRBD2 matches at 9 bases. Germline CDR1 reads KGHDR; CDR2 reads SFDVKD. This CDR3 spans 16 amino acids. Trimming cost V 5 bases and J 2 bases; bases outside gene matches: 7. The CDR3 loop reads CATSAKLAGSTDTQYF. The CDR3 nucleotides are TGTGCCACCAGTGCAAAACTAGCGGGCTCCACAGATACGCAGTATTTT.

This clonotype was observed a few times. At one end, the junction sequence differs from germline, possibly due to a read error. The CDR3 region is CSASSYREQYF. Here the CDR3 DNA reads TGCAGTGCTAGTTCCTATCGGGAGCAGTACTTT. The chain joins TRBV20-1 to TRBJ2-7, with D possibly matching TRBD2 (6 bases). CDR3 length: 11 residues. Germline CDR1 reads DFQATT; CDR2 reads SNEGSKA (reference sequence).

This clonotype came up many times. The chain combines TRBV4-3 with TRBJ2-2; 8 bases fit TRBD2. The V and J ends lost 0 bases and 9 bases, in that order; junction bases with no gene match: 6. Germline V gives CDR1 LGHNA, CDR2 YSLEER. This CDR3 spans 15 amino acids. In nucleotides, the CDR3 is TGCGCCAGCAGCCAAGATCGGACGGGAGGGAGGGAGCTGTTTTTT. Protein product: CASSQDRTGGRELFF.

This clonotype was observed many times. The CDR3 bases are TGTGCCACCAGTGATTTTCGAGAGACGCAGTATTTT. Protein product: CATSDFRETQYF. V and J are TRBV24-1 and TRBJ2-5, with no clear D. The better agreement between TRBJ2-3 and the DNA end casts doubt on the J call. The CDR3 length is 12 residues. Germline CDR1 KGHDR, CDR2 SFDVKD.

This clonotype was counted only a few times. V is TRBV18 and J is TRBJ1-4; D might be TRBD1 (5 bases). This CDR3 contains 15 residues. V was shortened by 2 bases and J by 7 bases, with 14 bases between the two germline ends. The germline V gene has CDR1 KGHSH and CDR2 LQKENI. The CDR3 DNA reads as TGTGCCAGCTCACCAAACGGGGGAATAAGTGAAAAACTGTTTTTT. This translates into CASSPNGGISEKLFF.

This rearrangement joins TRBV7-9 to TRBJ2-1; no firm D call. V dropped 1 base and J dropped 10 bases, with 5 bases sitting between them. The CDR3 runs to 11 residues. Germline CDR1 and CDR2: SEHNR and FQNEAQ (reference sequence). This CDR3 reads CASSLEREQFF. CDR3 nucleotides: TGTGCCAGCAGCTTAGAGCGCGAGCAGTTCTTC.

The chain recombines TRBV6-1 with TRBJ2-1; tentative D call: TRBD2 (5 bases). Looked up from germline, CDR1 is MNHNS and CDR2 is SASEGT. The CDR3 runs 14 residues. The V end lost 6 bases, the J end lost 10 bases, and 19 bases lay between the germline ends. Written as DNA, the CDR3 is TGTGCCAGCAGCCACTTCCGGGGTTCGGAGGAGCAGTTCTTC. This codes for CASSHFRGSEEQFF.

The rearrangement links TRBV4-1 to TRBJ2-2; 7 bases fit TRBD2. This CDR3 contains 13 residues. Trimming took 8 bases from V and 0 from J; bases not matched to a gene: 0. Germline-derived CDR1 and CDR2 are MGHRA and YSYEKL. The CDR3 is CASGGANTGELFF. CDR3 DNA: TGCGCCAGCGGGGGGGCGAACACCGGGGAGCTGTTTTTT.

This clonotype was found a few times. The chain couples TRBV20-1 to TRBJ2-2, with D maybe TRBD2 (5 bases). The CDR3 consists of 18 residues. Trimming removed 0 bases at V and 5 bases at J, with 22 bases between. CDR1 is DFQATT, CDR2 SNEGSKA, per germline (reference sequence). CDR3 sequence reads: CSARDSVLGQLGTGELFF. For the CDR3, the DNA is TGCAGTGCTAGAGATTCCGTTCTGGGCCAACTAGGGACCGGGGAGCTGTTTTTT.

CDR3 nucleotides: TGTGCCAGCAGCAAAGCGCTCGGGGCCCCCTACGAGCAGTACTTC. As protein: CASSKALGAPYEQYF. The chain combines TRBV21-1 with TRBJ2-7; the DNA was not compared with TRBD2, the D call given in the table. TRBV21-1 is recorded as a pseudogene. The CDR3 sequence is 15 residues long.

V gene TRBV11-2 combines with J gene TRBJ2-3, with D tentatively TRBD1 or TRBD2 (5 bases each). Trimming stripped 2 bases from V and 6 bases from J, with 12 bases between. The CDR3 totals 14 residues. Germline CDR1 and CDR2: SGHAT and FQNNGV. CDR3 sequence reads: CASSLYGAVDTQYF. Written as DNA, the CDR3 is TGTGCCAGCAGCTTATACGGGGCCGTGGATACGCAGTATTTT.

V is TRBV20-1 and J is TRBJ2-2; 15 bases are a match to TRBD2. V trimming: 0 bases; J trimming: 5 bases; junction bases outside the gene matches: 10. Germline-derived CDR1 and CDR2 are DFQATT and SNEGSKA (reference sequence). The CDR3 is made up of 19 amino acids. The CDR3 sequence is CSARDSGLAGGPRTGELFF. DNA of the CDR3: TGCAGTGCTAGAGATTCTGGACTAGCGGGAGGGCCGAGGACCGGGGAGCTGTTTTTT.

The chain links TRBV3-1 to TRBJ2-5, with 7 bases lining up with TRBD1. The CDR3 length is 15 residues. Germline assignment: CDR1 LGHDT and CDR2 YNNKEL (reference sequence). J gave up 9 bases and V 1 base, and 11 bases lay outside the gene matches. As DNA, the CDR3 is TGTGCCAGCAGCCAAGGACAGGGAACGCAAGTGGCCCAGTACTTC. Its translation: CASSQGQGTQVAQYF.

In this sample, this clonotype turned up many times. This chain links TRBV6-5 with TRBJ2-3; D not resolved. V was pared by 0 bases and J by 0 bases, with 7 bases between. Looked up from germline, CDR1 is MNHEY and CDR2 is SVGAGI. The CDR3 has 15 amino acids. The CDR3 nucleotides are TGTGCCAGCAGTTACTCGATACCAAGCACAGATACGCAGTATTTT. Protein: CASSYSIPSTDTQYF.

Note on this clonotype: A read error may account for a junction end that differs from germline. This chain links TRBV10-3 with TRBJ2-3; D might be TRBD1 or TRBD2, each matching 5 bases. The CDR3 extends over 12 amino acids. Germline loops: CDR1 ENHRY, CDR2 SYGVKD. CDR3 residues: CGAVDNTDTQSF. Here the CDR3 DNA reads TGCGGAGCGGTGGACAACACAGATACGCAGTCTTTT.